The sequence of this TCR beta chain was determined in a study of cytomegalovirus exposure and HLA in healthy donors. This CDR3 has 17 amino acids. The V segment lost 5 bases and the J segment 4 bases; nucleotides outside the gene matches: 10. CDR1 and CDR2 (germline): LGHNA, YNFKEQ. Sequencing was performed with immunoSEQ multiplex PCR; in TCRdb, only in-frame clones are kept and a portion is missing. The sample holds 150,000 to 200,000 clones, 70% to 85% seen once. This clone was recorded a few times. What it binds is unknown. Study-level results: In vitro testing confirmed three CMV-associated chains as specific for CMV antigens. The classifier reportedly diagnosed cytomegalovirus status with high sensitivity and specificity. Most observed TCR sequences were rare, whereas some public TCRs were detected in many donors.

The sequence derives from a woman aged 25 to 39 in good health and CMV-seropositive. The sequenced material came from PBMCs. V usage is TRBV4-2 and J usage is TRBJ2-1; TRBD2 matches at 11 bases. CDR3 in DNA: TGTGCCAGCAGCGTTACTAGCGGGAGTGGGGGTTACAATGAGCAGTTCTTC. It is translated as CASSVTSGSGGYNEQFF.